This passage covers 24 T cell receptor beta chains from one sample sequenced in a study of T cell changes during pregnancy in multiple sclerosis. The assay was immunoSEQ multiplex PCR, and TCRdb's table has in-frame clones only and misses some. This sample has 100,000 or so clones, with almost 95% found just once. The sample in question was peripheral blood, obtained in the third trimester of pregnancy. These receptors all come from a female donor with multiple sclerosis, enrolled in a pregnancy study.

The chain has TRBV19 and TRBJ2-7, with 9 nucleotides matching TRBD2. V lost 0 bases to trimming and J lost 2 bases; unmatched junction nucleotides: 8. Germline loops: CDR1 LNHDA, CDR2 SQIVND (reference sequence). The CDR3 spans 17 residues. CDR3: CASSIDSLAGRPYEQYF. Written as DNA, the CDR3 is TGTGCCAGTAGTATAGATTCTCTAGCGGGGCGCCCCTACGAGCAGTACTTC.

The chain couples TRBV5-6 to TRBJ1-4, with 8 bases lining up with TRBD1. This CDR3 comprises 16 residues. Germline loops: CDR1 SGHDT, CDR2 YYEEEE. Trimming at V came to 3 bases and at J to 8 bases, leaving 12 bases not matched to a gene. The CDR3 region is CASSSNLGQGWEKLFF. In nucleotides, the CDR3 is TGTGCCAGCAGCTCAAACCTTGGACAGGGCTGGGAAAAACTGTTTTTT.

The gene calls are TRBV30 and TRBJ1-2, with TRBD1 matching 7 bases. Germline trimming cut 4 bases from V and 2 bases from J; bases unmatched to any gene: 10. The length of the CDR3 is 15 residues. Looked up from germline, CDR1 is GTSNPN and CDR2 is SVGIG (reference sequence). DNA for the CDR3: TGTGCCTGGACGGTTCGGGGCAGGGGGAACTATGGCTACACCTTC. It yields the protein CAWTVRGRGNYGYTF.

The chain uses TRBV7-3 and TRBJ2-6; 7 bases are a match to TRBD1. The J segment lost 2 bases and the V segment lost 5 bases, leaving 3 bases of the junction unmatched. Germline V CDR1 and CDR2: SGHTA, FQGTGA. There are 15 residues in the CDR3. The DNA of the CDR3 is TGTGCCAGCAGCCTTACAGGGGCTGGGGCCAACGTCCTGACTTTC. Translation gives CASSLTGAGANVLTF.

The chain has TRBV4-1 and TRBJ2-5; TRBD2 is a possible D gene (5 bases). V was shortened by 0 bases and J by 2 bases, with 16 bases between the two germline ends. The CDR3 length is 17 residues. CDR1 is MGHRA and CDR2 is YSYEKL in the germline V gene. The CDR3 sequence: CASSQDLGRSGQETQYF. CDR3 nucleotide sequence: TGCGCCAGCAGCCAAGATTTGGGCCGGAGCGGTCAAGAGACCCAGTACTTC.

This rearrangement joins TRBV7-6 to TRBJ2-7, with TRBD1 matching over 8 bases. Germline CDR1 SGHVS, CDR2 FNYEAQ. Trimming at V came to 5 bases and at J to 11 bases, leaving 11 bases not matched to a gene. CDR3 length: 13 residues. The chain's CDR3 is CASSTGQGKREYF. The CDR3 nucleotides read TGTGCCAGCAGCACAGGACAGGGTAAAAGGGAGTACTTC.

The chain links TRBV6-1 to TRBJ2-2; 9 bases map to TRBD2. Trimming at V came to 7 bases and at J to 6 bases, leaving 6 bases not matched to a gene. Germline-derived CDR1 and CDR2 are MNHNS and SASEGT. The CDR3 has 14 residues. The CDR3: CASTREGSSGELFF. CDR3 coding DNA: TGTGCCAGCACGCGGGAGGGGTCCTCCGGGGAGCTGTTTTTT.

The genes are TRBV5-4 and TRBJ1-4; 7 bases fit TRBD1. The CDR3 consists of 16 residues. CDR1 and CDR2 (germline): SGHNT, YYREEE (reference sequence). V trimming: 4 bases; J trimming: 0 bases; junction bases outside the gene matches: 6. The DNA for the CDR3 is TGTGCCAGCAGCGCCACAGGGGCTGCAACTAATGAAAAACTGTTTTTT. Amino acids: CASSATGAATNEKLFF.

This sequence joins TRBV19 and TRBJ2-7; TRBD1 matches at 7 bases. Looked up from germline, CDR1 is LNHDA and CDR2 is SQIVND (reference sequence). The CDR3 sequence is 15 residues long. The trim removed 3 bases at V and 2 bases at J, leaving 7 bases unmatched. This chain's CDR3 is CASSIQQGPTYEQYF. In DNA, the CDR3 is TGTGCCAGTAGTATTCAACAGGGGCCTACCTACGAGCAGTACTTC.

As concerns this clone: Other DNA sequences in the sample encode the same CDR3. The V gene is TRBV5-1, the J gene TRBJ2-3, with D possibly being TRBD1 (6 bases). V was pared by 0 bases and J by 1 base, with 6 bases between. This CDR3 is built from 14 residues. Germline V gene lookup returns CDR1 SGHRS and CDR2 YFSETQ. CDR3 in DNA: TGCGCCAGCAGCTTGGCAGGGGGCACAGATACGCAGTATTTT. This gives the protein CASSLAGGTDTQYF.

The V call is TRBV7-9, the J call TRBJ2-7; 13 bases fit TRBD2. Germline V gene lookup returns CDR1 SEHNR and CDR2 FQNEAQ (reference sequence). The ends lost 5 bases at V and 1 base at J; junction bases unmatched: 2. The CDR3 sequence is 15 residues long. The CDR3 coding sequence is TGTGCCAGCAGCCCGGGACTAGCGGGGTCCTACGAGCAGTACTTC. It yields the protein CASSPGLAGSYEQYF.

The chain has TRBV2 and TRBJ2-7; 8 bases align to TRBD2. In germline, CDR1 is SNHLY, CDR2 FYNNEI. This CDR3 spans 14 amino acids. V trimming: 7 bases; J trimming: 3 bases; junction bases outside the gene matches: 8. The CDR3 nucleotides read TGTGCCAGCACCCTCGGGAGGGTGAACTACGAGCAGTACTTC. Encoded protein: CASTLGRVNYEQYF.

A note on this clone: This specimen includes other DNA sequences encoding the same CDR3. This chain joins TRBV29-1 and TRBJ2-7, with 8 positions matching TRBD1. CDR1 and CDR2 (germline): SQVTM, ANQGSEA. The CDR3 is 12 amino acids. Germline trimming cut 6 bases from V and 4 bases from J; bases unmatched to any gene: 5. The CDR3 sequence is CSVGGQGYEQYF. CDR3 nucleotides: TGCAGCGTCGGAGGACAGGGTTACGAGCAGTACTTC.

V usage is TRBV6-5 and J usage is TRBJ2-7; 11 nucleotides agree with TRBD2. Germline V gene data show CDR1 as MNHEY and CDR2 as SVGAGI. The length of the CDR3 is 15 residues. The V and J ends lost 2 bases and 7 bases, in that order; junction bases with no gene match: 7. CDR3 nucleotides: TGTGCCAGCAGTTACGATAGCGGGAGGGCCAAAGAGCAGTACTTC. As protein: CASSYDSGRAKEQYF.

The chain couples TRBV7-3 to TRBJ1-4; the D is unclear. The germline V gene has CDR1 SGHTA and CDR2 FQGTGA. The CDR3 loop spans 14 amino acids. Trimming left V 3 bases short and J 4 bases short, with 9 bases between. The CDR3 coding sequence is TGTGCCAGCAGCTTTGCGGAGTTTAATGAAAAACTGTTTTTT. This gives the protein CASSFAEFNEKLFF.

The V call is TRBV27, the J call TRBJ2-1; 8 bases fit TRBD1. Losses at the gene ends were 0 bases for V and 5 bases for J; bases not matched to a gene: 9. The CDR3 loop spans 17 amino acids. The V gene's germline CDR1 is MNHEY and CDR2 SMNVEV (reference sequence). The CDR3 coding sequence is TGTGCCAGCAGTTTATCGGTCGGACAGGGTTTCGACAATGAGCAGTTCTTC. Amino acids: CASSLSVGQGFDNEQFF.

This chain uses TRBV29-1 with TRBJ2-3; 11 bases are a match to TRBD2. The CDR3 covers 15 residues. The trim removed 8 bases at V and 1 base at J, leaving 8 bases unmatched. The germline gives CDR1 SQVTM, CDR2 ANQGSEA. CDR3 sequence: CSSRGLAGRTDTQYF. The CDR3 DNA sequence: TGCAGCTCGAGAGGACTAGCGGGCCGCACAGATACGCAGTATTTT.

The chain joins TRBV6-1 to TRBJ2-7; TRBD1 is a possible D gene (6 bases). Trimming pared 1 base from V and 3 bases from J, leaving 13 bases between. From germline, CDR1 is MNHNS and CDR2 SASEGT. CDR3 size: 15 residues. The CDR3 loop reads CASSEGTGWIYEQYF. CDR3 in DNA: TGTGCCAGCAGTGAAGGCACAGGGTGGATCTACGAGCAGTACTTC.

The rearrangement uses TRBV7-6 and TRBJ1-2; D is perhaps TRBD1 (5 bases). Trimming pared 0 bases from V and 6 bases from J, leaving 8 bases between. CDR3 length: 13 residues. Looked up from germline, CDR1 is SGHVS and CDR2 is FNYEAQ. CDR3 nucleotides: TGTGCCAGCAGCTTAGCACGGGGGAATGGCTACACCTTC. This translates into CASSLARGNGYTF.

This clone was detected only once. The genes are TRBV25-1 and TRBJ2-7, with TRBD1 matching over 7 bases. V shed 0 bases and J 5 bases; nucleotides not matched to a gene: 7. The CDR3 is made up of 15 amino acids. CDR1 MGHDK and CDR2 SYGVNS come from the germline V gene. The CDR3 bases are TGTGCCAGCAGTGAATATGGGCAGGGGGATCACGAGCAGTACTTC. Amino acids: CASSEYGQGDHEQYF.

This rearrangement joins TRBV6-5 to TRBJ2-1, with D maybe TRBD2 (5 bases). Germline values: CDR1 MNHEY, CDR2 SVGAGI. Trimming left V 4 bases short and J 6 bases short, with 10 bases between. The CDR3 has 13 residues. This chain's CDR3 is CASSFGNLNEQFF. CDR3 nucleotide sequence: TGTGCCAGCAGTTTCGGGAACCTCAATGAGCAGTTCTTC.

This sequence joins TRBV9 and TRBJ2-1, with TRBD2 as a possible D gene (5 bases). With 3 bases removed from V and 3 bases from J, the gap between germline ends came to 13 bases. The CDR3 length is 15 residues. The V gene's germline CDR1 is SGDLS and CDR2 YYNGEE. The CDR3 nucleotides read TGTGCCAGCAGCGCAGACCGGGGAAGCTACAATGAGCAGTTCTTC. It yields the protein CASSADRGSYNEQFF. Complete variable domain (other parts from reference TRBV9 and TRBJ2-1): DSGVTQTPKHLITATGQRVTLRCSPRSGDLSVYWYQQSLDQGLQFLIQYYNGEERAKGNILERFSAQQFPDLHSELNLSSLELGDSALYFCASSADRGSYNEQFFGPGTRLTVL.

This chain links TRBV19 with TRBJ1-5, with 9 nucleotides matching TRBD1. CDR3 length: 16 residues. Trimming took 7 bases from V and 2 from J; bases not matched to a gene: 9. Germline-derived CDR1 and CDR2 are LNHDA and SQIVND (reference sequence). The CDR3 nucleotides read TGTGCCAGTATAAGATCGGACAGGGGAGGCAATCAGCCCCAGCATTTT. Translated, it gives CASIRSDRGGNQPQHF.

The rearrangement uses TRBV5-1 and TRBJ2-7, with 15 bases that match TRBD2. With 2 bases clipped from V and 7 bases from J, the junction kept 10 bases outside the gene matches. This CDR3 has 17 residues. Germline V gene data show CDR1 as SGHRS and CDR2 as YFSETQ. CDR3: CASSFLAGTSGRWEQYF. For the CDR3, the DNA is TGCGCCAGCAGCTTTCTCGCTGGGACTAGCGGGAGGTGGGAGCAGTACTTC.